These 10 T cell receptor beta chains share one sample of origin, sequenced in a study of technical replicates of blood from a few donors. Sequencing used immunoSEQ multiplex PCR; TCRdb keeps in-frame clones, though not all of them. In the table there are 50,000 to 70,000 clones, over 85% of which are singletons. The sequenced material came from PBMCs. These receptors all stem from a human donor in good health. Some clones in this sample may be carry-over from other donors' samples.

This clone was seen a single time. J is TRBJ1-2 and V is TRBV18; D may be TRBD1 (5 bases). Trimming removed 3 bases at V and 2 bases at J, with 7 bases between. CDR3 length equals 13 residues. The germline V gene has CDR1 KGHSH and CDR2 LQKENI. The CDR3 coding sequence is TGTGCCAGCTCACCGGACAAGAACTATGGCTACACCTTC. Its translation: CASSPDKNYGYTF.

The chain couples TRBV5-4 to TRBJ2-3, with D maybe TRBD2 (6 bases). The CDR3 spans 15 residues. Trimming stripped 4 bases from V and 6 bases from J, with 18 bases between. Germline loops: CDR1 SGHNT, CDR2 YYREEE (reference sequence). Here the CDR3 DNA reads TGTGCCAGCAGCCGAACGGGACTCGGAAGTGATACGCAGTATTTT. Amino acids: CASSRTGLGSDTQYF.

In this sample, this clone turned up once. The chain combines TRBV6-1 with TRBJ1-6; TRBD1 aligns across 7 bases. The germline V gene encodes CDR1 MNHNS and CDR2 SASEGT. CDR3 length: 15 residues. V dropped 4 bases and J dropped 7; count of bases not matched to a gene: 7. This CDR3 is CASSAGGRTNSPLHF. The CDR3 DNA sequence: TGTGCCAGCAGTGCAGGGGGTAGGACGAATTCACCCCTCCACTTT.

This clone was observed once. The chain joins TRBV6-6 to TRBJ2-3; 11 nucleotides match TRBD2. Germline loops: CDR1 MNHNY, CDR2 SVGAGI (reference sequence). The CDR3 length is 15 residues. V shed 6 bases and J 2 bases; nucleotides not matched to a gene: 4. As DNA, the CDR3 is TGTGCCAGCAGACTAGCGGGGGCCTACACAGATACGCAGTATTTT. Its protein is CASRLAGAYTDTQYF.

This clone was recorded once. The chain uses TRBV5-5 and TRBJ1-2; 9 bases are a match to TRBD1. The CDR3 loop spans 14 amino acids. V gave up 2 bases and J gave up 10 bases; unmatched junction bases: 9. The germline V gene encodes CDR1 SGHKS and CDR2 YYEKEE (reference sequence). The CDR3 region has the DNA TGTGCCAGCAGCTTTAGAGGACAGGGGTTGGCCTACACCTTC. This sequence encodes CASSFRGQGLAYTF. Combining the CDR3 with reference TRBV5-5 and TRBJ1-2 gives the whole variable domain DAGVTQSPTHLIKTRGQQVTLRCSPISGHKSVSWYQQVLGQGPQFIFQYYEKEERGRGNFPDRFSARQFPNYSSELNVNALLLGDSALYLCASSFRGQGLAYTFGSGTRLTVV.

The V gene is TRBV7-9, the J gene TRBJ1-1, with 8 bases lining up with TRBD1. V trimming: 4 bases; J trimming: 1 base; junction bases outside the gene matches: 8. The CDR3 runs 16 residues. Germline lookup yields CDR1 SEHNR and CDR2 FQNEAQ (reference sequence). DNA for the CDR3: TGTGCCAGCAGCTCGGGACAGGTCGCCCAGAACACTGAAGCTTTCTTT. Residues: CASSSGQVAQNTEAFF.

The chain is built from TRBV23-1 and TRBJ2-7; D might be TRBD1 (6 bases). TRBV23-1 qualifies as an ORF whose function is uncertain. The CDR3 has 14 residues. Trimming took 6 bases from V and 0 from J, leaving 12 bases between them. CDR3 nucleotide sequence: TGCGCCAGCAGCCCGTCGGGACACTCCTACGAGCAGTACTTC. Translating it yields CASSPSGHSYEQYF.

The CDR3 DNA follows: TGCGCCAGCAGCCAAGACGCCGGGACAGGGATTTACGAGCAGTACTTC. It encodes CASSQDAGTGIYEQYF. This chain connects TRBV4-3 to TRBJ2-7, with 9 bases fitting TRBD1. With V trimmed by 0 bases and J by 4 bases, 7 bases remained unmatched. This CDR3 spans 16 amino acids. Germline V gene sequence: CDR1 LGHNA, CDR2 YSLEER.

This chain connects TRBV9 to TRBJ1-1, with a weak D call TRBD1 (5 bases). Between the trimmed V and J ends, which lost 4 bases and 1 base, there was a span of 17 bases. The CDR3 runs 16 residues. Germline values: CDR1 SGDLS, CDR2 YYNGEE. The CDR3 nucleotides read TGTGCCAGCAGCCCGAGTGCTACTGACAGGAACACTGAAGCTTTCTTT. Encoded protein: CASSPSATDRNTEAFF.

The J gene is TRBJ1-2, the V gene TRBV27; D gene uncertain. The length of the CDR3 is 13 residues. The germline V gene encodes CDR1 MNHEY and CDR2 SMNVEV (reference sequence). The germline V and J ends were trimmed by 4 bases and 4 bases, with 10 bases remaining between them. CDR3: CASSSTELYGYTF. The CDR3 DNA reads TGTGCCAGCAGTTCCACTGAGCTCTATGGCTACACCTTC.